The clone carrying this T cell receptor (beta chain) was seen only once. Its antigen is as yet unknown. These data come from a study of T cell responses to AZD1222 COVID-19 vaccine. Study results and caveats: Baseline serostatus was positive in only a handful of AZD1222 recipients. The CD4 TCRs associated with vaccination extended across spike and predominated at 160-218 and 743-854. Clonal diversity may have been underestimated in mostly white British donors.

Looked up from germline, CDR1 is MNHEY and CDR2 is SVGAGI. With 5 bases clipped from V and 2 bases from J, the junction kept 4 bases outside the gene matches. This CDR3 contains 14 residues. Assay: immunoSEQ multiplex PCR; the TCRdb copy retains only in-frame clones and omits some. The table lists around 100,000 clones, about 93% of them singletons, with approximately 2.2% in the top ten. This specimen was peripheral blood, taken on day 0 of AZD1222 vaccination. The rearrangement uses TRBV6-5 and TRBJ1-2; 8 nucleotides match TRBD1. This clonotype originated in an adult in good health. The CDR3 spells CASSRGTGNYGYTF. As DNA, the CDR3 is TGTGCCAGCAGTCGCGGGACAGGCAACTATGGCTACACCTTC.